The rows below give T cell receptor beta chains drawn from one sample of a study of Graves' ophthalmopathy and Graves' hyperthyroidism. Using its own MiXCR run on the multiplex PCR reads, TCRdb lists one record per CDR3 protein. The sample consists of some 520,000 distinct CDR3 sequences, 13% to 15% of them appearing once. The source material was blood. The source of these receptors is a woman aged 25 to 39 with Graves' ophthalmopathy. Both conserved end residues are trimmed from each CDR3. Each record gives: J gene, V gene, CDR3 protein.

>TRBJ1-1|TRBV27
ASSEGHLNTEAF
>TRBJ2-2|TRBV7-8
ASSILGLAGAGTGELF
>TRBJ1-6|TRBV7-3
ASSASGYNSPLH
>TRBJ2-7|TRBV7-2
ASSQGWWKQY
>TRBJ1-2|TRBV2
ASRGQGPGYGYT
>TRBJ2-4|TRBV7-9
ASSLEVTGTAKNIQY
>TRBJ1-5|TRBV11-2
ASSLGQGGEGANQPQH
>TRBJ1-6|TRBV2
ASRETGLPLH
>TRBJ2-4|TRBV6-1
ASTAAGQWNIKY
>TRBJ1-1|TRBV3-1
ASSQDITEAF
>TRBJ2-5|TRBV20-1
SAFGQGEETQY
>TRBJ1-1|TRBV19
ASSIGALGTAGYMNTEAF
>TRBJ1-2|TRBV15
ATSRDRNYGYT
>TRBJ2-5|TRBV7-8
ASSLAWAGKETQY
>TRBJ2-2|TRBV12-3/TRBV12-4
ASTPTGLGAGELF
>TRBJ2-3|TRBV6-1
ASSGGTGYSTDTQY
>TRBJ1-2|TRBV6-1
ASSAIKWTWHGYT